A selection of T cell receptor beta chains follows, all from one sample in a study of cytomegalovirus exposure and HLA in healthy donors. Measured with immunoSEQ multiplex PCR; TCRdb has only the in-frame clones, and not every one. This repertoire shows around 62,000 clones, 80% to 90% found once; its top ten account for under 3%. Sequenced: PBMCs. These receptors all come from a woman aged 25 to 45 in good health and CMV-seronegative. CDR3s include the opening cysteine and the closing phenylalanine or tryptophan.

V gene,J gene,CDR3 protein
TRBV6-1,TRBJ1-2,CASSDSLEANYGYTF
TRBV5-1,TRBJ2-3,CASSTDGGIQLRTQYF
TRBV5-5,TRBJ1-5,CASSFSGGPNQPQHF
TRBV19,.,CASSHRTGPDEQYF
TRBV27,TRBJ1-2,CASSPLAGASAMDGYTF
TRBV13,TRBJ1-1,CASSLGRGRYAFF
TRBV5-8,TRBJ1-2,CASSLEWGTAYYGYTF
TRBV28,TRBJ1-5,CASSFRGDSNQPQHF
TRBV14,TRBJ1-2,CASSQDTGGIYGYTF
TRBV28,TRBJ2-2,CASRQTGLATGELFF
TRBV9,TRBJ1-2,CASSVVEGTYDYTF
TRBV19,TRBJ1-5,CASRSTAGGLNQPQHF
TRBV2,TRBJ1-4,CASSGGQGRSNEKLFF
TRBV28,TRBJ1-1,CASSLLSTGGTEAFF
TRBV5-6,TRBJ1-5,CASSFRDRGNQPQHF
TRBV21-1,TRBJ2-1,CASSLLGGTGGSDTYNEQFF
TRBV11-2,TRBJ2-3,CASRREYHTDTQYF